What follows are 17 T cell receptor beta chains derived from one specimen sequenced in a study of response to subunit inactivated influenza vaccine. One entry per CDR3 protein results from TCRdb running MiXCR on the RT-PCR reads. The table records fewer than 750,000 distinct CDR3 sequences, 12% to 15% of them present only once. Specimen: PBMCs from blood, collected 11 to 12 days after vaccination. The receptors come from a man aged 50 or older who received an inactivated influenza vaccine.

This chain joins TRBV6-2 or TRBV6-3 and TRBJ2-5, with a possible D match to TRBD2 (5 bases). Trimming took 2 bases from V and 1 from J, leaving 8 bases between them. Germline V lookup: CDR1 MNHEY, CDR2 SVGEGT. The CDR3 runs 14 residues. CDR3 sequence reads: CASSYRGIQETQYF. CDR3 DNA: TGTGCCAGCAGTTACCGGGGTATCCAAGAGACCCAGTACTTC.

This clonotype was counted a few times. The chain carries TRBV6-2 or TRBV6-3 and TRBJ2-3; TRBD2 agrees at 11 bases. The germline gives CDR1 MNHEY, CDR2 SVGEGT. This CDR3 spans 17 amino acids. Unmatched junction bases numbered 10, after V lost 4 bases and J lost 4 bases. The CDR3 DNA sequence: TGTGCCAGCAGTTTCTCCACTAGCGGGAGTCGATCAGATACGCAGTATTTT. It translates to CASSFSTSGSRSDTQYF.

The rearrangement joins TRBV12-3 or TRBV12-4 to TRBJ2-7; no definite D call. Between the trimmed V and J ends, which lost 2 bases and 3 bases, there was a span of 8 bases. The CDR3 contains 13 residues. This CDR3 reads CASSLRHLYEQYF. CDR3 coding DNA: TGTGCCAGCAGTTTACGGCACCTCTACGAGCAGTACTTC.

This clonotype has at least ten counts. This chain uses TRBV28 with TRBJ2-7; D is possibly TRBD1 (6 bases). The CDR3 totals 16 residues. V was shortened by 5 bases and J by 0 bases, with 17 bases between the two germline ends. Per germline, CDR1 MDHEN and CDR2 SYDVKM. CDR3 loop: CASSPQWDKSSYEQYF. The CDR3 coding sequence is TGTGCCAGCAGTCCCCAGTGGGACAAGAGCTCCTACGAGCAGTACTTC.

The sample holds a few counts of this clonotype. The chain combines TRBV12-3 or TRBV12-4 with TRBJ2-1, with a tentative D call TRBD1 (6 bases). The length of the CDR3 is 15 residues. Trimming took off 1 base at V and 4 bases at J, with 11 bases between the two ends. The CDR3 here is CASSLEQGFYNEQFF. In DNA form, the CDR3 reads TGTGCCAGCAGTTTAGAACAGGGCTTTTACAATGAGCAGTTCTTC.

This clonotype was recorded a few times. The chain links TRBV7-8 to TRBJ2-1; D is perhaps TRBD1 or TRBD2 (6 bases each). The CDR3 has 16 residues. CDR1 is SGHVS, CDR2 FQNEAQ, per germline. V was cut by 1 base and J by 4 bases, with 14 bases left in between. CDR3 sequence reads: CASSLVGGPGYNEQFF. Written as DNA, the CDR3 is TGTGCCAGCAGCTTAGTTGGGGGGCCCGGGTACAATGAGCAGTTCTTC.

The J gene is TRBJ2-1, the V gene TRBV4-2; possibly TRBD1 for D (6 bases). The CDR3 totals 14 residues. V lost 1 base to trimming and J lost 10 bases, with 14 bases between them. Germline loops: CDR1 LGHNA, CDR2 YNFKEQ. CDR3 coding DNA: TGTGCCAGCAGCCAAGCCCCGGGACAAGGAGAGCAGTTCTTC. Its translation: CASSQAPGQGEQFF.

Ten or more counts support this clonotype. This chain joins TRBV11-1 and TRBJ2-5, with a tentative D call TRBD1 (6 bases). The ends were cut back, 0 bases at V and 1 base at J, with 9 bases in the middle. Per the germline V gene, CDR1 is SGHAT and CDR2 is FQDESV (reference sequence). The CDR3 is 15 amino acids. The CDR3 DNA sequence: TGTGCCAGCAGCTTAGCTGGGACAAGCCAAGAGACCCAGTACTTC. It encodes CASSLAGTSQETQYF.

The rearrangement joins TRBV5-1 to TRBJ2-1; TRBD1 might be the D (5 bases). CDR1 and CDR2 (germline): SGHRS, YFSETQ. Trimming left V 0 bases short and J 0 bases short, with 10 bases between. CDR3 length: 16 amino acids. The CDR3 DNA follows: TGCGCCAGCAGCTTGGAAGGACATAGCTCCTACAATGAGCAGTTCTTC. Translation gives CASSLEGHSSYNEQFF.

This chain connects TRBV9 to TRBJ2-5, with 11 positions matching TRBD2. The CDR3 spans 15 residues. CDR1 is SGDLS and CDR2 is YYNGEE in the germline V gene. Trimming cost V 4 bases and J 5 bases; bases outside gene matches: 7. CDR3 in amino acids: CASSHRGTSGETQYF. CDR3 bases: TGTGCCAGCAGCCATCGAGGGACTAGCGGTGAGACCCAGTACTTC.

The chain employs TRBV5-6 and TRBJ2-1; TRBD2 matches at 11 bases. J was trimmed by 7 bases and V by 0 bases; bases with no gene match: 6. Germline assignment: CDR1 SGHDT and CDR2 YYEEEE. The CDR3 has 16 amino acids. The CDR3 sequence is CASSLESSGRWNEQFF. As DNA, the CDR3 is TGTGCCAGCAGCTTGGAGTCTAGCGGGAGGTGGAATGAGCAGTTCTTC.

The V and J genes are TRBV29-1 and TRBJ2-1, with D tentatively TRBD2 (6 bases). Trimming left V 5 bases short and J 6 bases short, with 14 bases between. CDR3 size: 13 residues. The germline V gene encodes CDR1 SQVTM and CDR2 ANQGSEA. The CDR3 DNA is TGCAGCGTTATCCCCCCGGGAGCCAATGAGCAGTTCTTC. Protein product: CSVIPPGANEQFF.

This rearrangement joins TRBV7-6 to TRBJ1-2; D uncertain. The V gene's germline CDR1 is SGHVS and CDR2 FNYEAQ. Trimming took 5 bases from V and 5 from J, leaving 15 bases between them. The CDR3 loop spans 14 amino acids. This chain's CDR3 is CASSPQRGSYGYTF. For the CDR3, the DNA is TGTGCCAGCAGCCCCCAGAGAGGTTCTTATGGCTACACCTTC. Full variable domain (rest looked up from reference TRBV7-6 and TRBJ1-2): GAGVSQSPRYKVTKRGQDVALRCDPISGHVSLYWYRQALGQGPEFLTYFNYEAQQDKSGLPNDRFSAERPEGSISTLTIQRTEQRDSAMYRCASSPQRGSYGYTFGSGTRLTVV.

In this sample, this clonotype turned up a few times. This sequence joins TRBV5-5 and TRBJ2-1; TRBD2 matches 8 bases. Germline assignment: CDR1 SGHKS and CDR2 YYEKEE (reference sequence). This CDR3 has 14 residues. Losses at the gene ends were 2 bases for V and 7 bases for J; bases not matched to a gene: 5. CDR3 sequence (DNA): TGTGCCAGCAGCTTTTTAGCGGGAAGGAATGAGCAGTTCTTC. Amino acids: CASSFLAGRNEQFF.

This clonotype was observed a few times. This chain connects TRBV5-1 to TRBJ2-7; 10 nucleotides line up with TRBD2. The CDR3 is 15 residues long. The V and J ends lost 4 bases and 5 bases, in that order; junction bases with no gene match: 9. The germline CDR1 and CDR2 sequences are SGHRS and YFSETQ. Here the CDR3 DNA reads TGCGCCAGCAGCCCGGCCGGTAGCGGGAGGAACGAGCAGTACTTC. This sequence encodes CASSPAGSGRNEQYF. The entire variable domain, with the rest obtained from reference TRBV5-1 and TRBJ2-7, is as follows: KAGVTQTPRYLIKTRGQQVTLSCSPISGHRSVSWYQQTPGQGLQFLFEYFSETQRNKGNFPGRFSGRQFSNSRSEMNVSTLELGDSALYLCASSPAGSGRNEQYFGPGTRLTVT.

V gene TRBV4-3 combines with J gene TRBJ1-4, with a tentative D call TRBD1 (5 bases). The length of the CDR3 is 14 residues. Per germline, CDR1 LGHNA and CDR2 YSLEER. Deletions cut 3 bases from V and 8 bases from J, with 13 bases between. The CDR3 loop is CASSQNTGLEKLFF. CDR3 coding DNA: TGCGCCAGCAGCCAGAATACAGGCTTAGAAAAACTGTTTTTT.

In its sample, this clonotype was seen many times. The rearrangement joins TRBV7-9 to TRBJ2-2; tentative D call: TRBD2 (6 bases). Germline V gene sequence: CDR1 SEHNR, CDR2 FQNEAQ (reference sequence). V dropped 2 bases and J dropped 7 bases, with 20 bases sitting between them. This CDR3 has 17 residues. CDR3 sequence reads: CASSLRVSGIADGELFF. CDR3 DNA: TGTGCCAGCAGCTTACGAGTTTCAGGAATAGCGGACGGGGAGCTGTTTTTT. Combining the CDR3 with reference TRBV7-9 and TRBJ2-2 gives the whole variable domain DTGVSQNPRHKITKRGQNVTFRCDPISEHNRLYWYRQTLGQGPEFLTYFQNEAQLEKSRLLSDRFSAERPKGSFSTLEIQRTEQGDSAMYLCASSLRVSGIADGELFFGEGSRLTVL.